Below, one TCR beta chain is given with its context. The CDR3 has 14 residues. Germline CDR1 is SEHNR and CDR2 is FQNEAQ (reference sequence). With 3 bases removed from V and 8 bases from J, the gap between germline ends came to 16 bases. The record originates from a study of T cells after somatic rescue of genetic block. Profiling relied on immunoSEQ multiplex PCR, and the TCRdb table lists in-frame clones only, not all of them. Here the sample spans roughly 110,000 clones, 75% to 95% being singletons. This receptor was taken from a woman under 30. This rearrangement joins TRBV7-9 to TRBJ1-2; D ambiguous. What was sequenced was peripheral blood mononuclear cells (PBMCs). The CDR3 DNA sequence: TGTGCCAGCAGCTTTATTACAGAAGGGATAGGCTACACCTTC. Translation: CASSFITEGIGYTF.